This T cell receptor (beta chain) originates from a study of T cells in Graves' hyperthyroidism and ophthalmopathy. J was trimmed by 1 base and V by 1 base; bases with no gene match: 3. The germline V gene has CDR1 ENHRY and CDR2 SYGVKD. The CDR3 spans 16 residues. Amplified regions were TCR beta CDR3 sequences from RNA transcripts. The TCR CDR3 first-round RT-PCR relied on the HTBI primer set. TCRdb itself ran the multiplex PCR reads through MiXCR, one entry per CDR3 protein. The table includes under 600,000 distinct CDR3 sequences, 15% to 20% detected once. The V call is TRBV10-3, the J call TRBJ2-3, with TRBD2 identical over 9 bases. This receptor was identified in a woman between 35 and 50 years old with Graves' ophthalmopathy. Sequencing used blood. In nucleotides, the CDR3 is TGTGCCATCAGTGAGTATGCGGGAGGGCGCACAGATACGCAGTATTTT. Its translation is CAISEYAGGRTDTQYF.